Listed here is a single TCR beta chain. The sample is drawn from a study of blood T cell repertoires in COVID-19. Study as a whole: Samples came from the United States, Italy and Spain, spanning acute and convalescent COVID-19. T cells, B-cell-depleted T cells, or PBMCs supplied cDNA or gDNA.

Per the original data handling: Researchers report that nucleated cell counts were estimated from reference gene primer amplification. The data were produced by immunoSEQ multiplex PCR, yet TCRdb's version contains in-frame clones alone and is incomplete. From that table come the V and J calls and clone size; the DNA was used to work out D and trimming. The sample has about 180,000 clones; about three quarters are singletons. The germline gives CDR1 MNHEY, CDR2 SVGAGI. V was shortened by 0 bases and J by 1 base, with 13 bases between the two germline ends. The CDR3 contains 16 residues. Followed over time, Seattle patients had been enrolled while infection was active.

The receptor was derived from a woman older than 75 with COVID-19, enrolled during active disease. Sequenced input: peripheral blood. This sequence joins TRBV6-5 and TRBJ2-7; TRBD2 might be the D (5 bases). The CDR3 sequence is CASSYSSGFLSYEQYF. The CDR3 DNA sequence: TGTGCCAGCAGTTACTCAAGCGGATTCCTATCCTACGAGCAGTACTTC.